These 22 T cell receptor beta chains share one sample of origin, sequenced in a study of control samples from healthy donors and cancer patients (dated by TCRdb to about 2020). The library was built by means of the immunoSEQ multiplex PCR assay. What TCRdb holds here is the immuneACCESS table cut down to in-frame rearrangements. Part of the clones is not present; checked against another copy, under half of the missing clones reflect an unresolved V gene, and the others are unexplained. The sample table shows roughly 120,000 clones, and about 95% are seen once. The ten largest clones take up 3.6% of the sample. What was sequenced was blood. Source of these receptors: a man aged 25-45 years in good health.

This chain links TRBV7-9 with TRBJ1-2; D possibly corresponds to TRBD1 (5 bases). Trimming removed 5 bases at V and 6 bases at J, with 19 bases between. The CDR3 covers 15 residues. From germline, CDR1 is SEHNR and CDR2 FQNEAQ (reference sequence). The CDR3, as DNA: TGTGCCAGCAGCGACACAGGAAGTATTGGAGATGGCTACACCTTC. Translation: CASSDTGSIGDGYTF.

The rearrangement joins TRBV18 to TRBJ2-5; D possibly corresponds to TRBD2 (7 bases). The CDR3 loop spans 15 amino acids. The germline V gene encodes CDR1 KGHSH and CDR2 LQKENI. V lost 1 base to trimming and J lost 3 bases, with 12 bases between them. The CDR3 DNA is TGTGCCAGCTCACCACGCAGGGGAGGGGAAGAGACCCAGTACTTC. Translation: CASSPRRGGEETQYF.

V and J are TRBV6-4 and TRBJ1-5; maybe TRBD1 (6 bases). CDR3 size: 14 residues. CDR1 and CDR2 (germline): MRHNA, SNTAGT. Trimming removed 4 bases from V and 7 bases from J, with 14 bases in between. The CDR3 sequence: CASSAEGGSQPQHF. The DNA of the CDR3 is TGTGCCAGCAGTGCCGAGGGGGGATCCCAGCCCCAGCATTTT.

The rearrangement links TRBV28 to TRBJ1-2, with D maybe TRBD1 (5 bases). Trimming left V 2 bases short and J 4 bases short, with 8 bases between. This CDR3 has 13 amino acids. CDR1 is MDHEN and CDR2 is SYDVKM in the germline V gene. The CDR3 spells CASSLGGSYGYTF. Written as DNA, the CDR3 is TGTGCCAGCAGTTTAGGGGGTAGCTATGGCTACACCTTC.

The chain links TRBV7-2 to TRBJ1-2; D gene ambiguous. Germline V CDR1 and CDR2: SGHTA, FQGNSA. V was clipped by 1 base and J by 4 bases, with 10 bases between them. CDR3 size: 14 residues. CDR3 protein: CASSLVASPYGYTF. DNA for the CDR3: TGTGCCAGCAGCTTAGTTGCGAGCCCCTATGGCTACACCTTC.

CDR3 residues: CASSGGLSGETQYF. The CDR3 region has the DNA TGTGCCAGCAGCGGGGGCCTCTCGGGGGAGACCCAGTACTTC. V is TRBV5-4 and J is TRBJ2-5; a possible D gene is TRBD1 (6 bases). The germline V gene has CDR1 SGHNT and CDR2 YYREEE (reference sequence). Trimming took off 4 bases at V and 5 bases at J, with 15 bases between the two ends. The CDR3 consists of 14 residues.

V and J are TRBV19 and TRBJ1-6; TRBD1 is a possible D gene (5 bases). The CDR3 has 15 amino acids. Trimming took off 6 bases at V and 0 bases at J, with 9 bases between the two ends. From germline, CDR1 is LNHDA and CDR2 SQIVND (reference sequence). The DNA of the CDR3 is TGTGCCAGTAGCAACAGGCCCTCCTATAATTCACCCCTCCACTTT. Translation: CASSNRPSYNSPLHF. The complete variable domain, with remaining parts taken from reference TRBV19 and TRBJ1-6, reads DGGITQSPKYLFRKEGQNVTLSCEQNLNHDAMYWYRQDPGQGLRLIYYSQIVNDFQKGDIAEGYSVSREKKESFPLTVTSAQKNPTAFYLCASSNRPSYNSPLHFGNGTRLTVT.

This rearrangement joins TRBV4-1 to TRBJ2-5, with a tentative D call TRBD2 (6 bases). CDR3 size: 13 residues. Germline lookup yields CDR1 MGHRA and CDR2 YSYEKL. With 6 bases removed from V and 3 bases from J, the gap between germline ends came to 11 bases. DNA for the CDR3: TGCGCCAGCAGTCAGACTAGAAAAGAGACCCAGTACTTC. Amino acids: CASSQTRKETQYF.

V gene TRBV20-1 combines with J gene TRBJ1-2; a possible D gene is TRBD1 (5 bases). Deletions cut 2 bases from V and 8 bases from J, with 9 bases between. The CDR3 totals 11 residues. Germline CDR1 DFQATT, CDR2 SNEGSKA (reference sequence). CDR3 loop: CSARQGSGYTF. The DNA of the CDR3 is TGCAGTGCTAGACAGGGATCGGGCTACACCTTC.

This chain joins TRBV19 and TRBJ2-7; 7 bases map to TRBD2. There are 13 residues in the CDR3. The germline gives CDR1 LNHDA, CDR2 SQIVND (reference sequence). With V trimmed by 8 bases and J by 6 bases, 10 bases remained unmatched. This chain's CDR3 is CASGGTTGLEQYF. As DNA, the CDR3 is TGTGCCAGTGGGGGGACTACGGGTCTCGAGCAGTACTTC.

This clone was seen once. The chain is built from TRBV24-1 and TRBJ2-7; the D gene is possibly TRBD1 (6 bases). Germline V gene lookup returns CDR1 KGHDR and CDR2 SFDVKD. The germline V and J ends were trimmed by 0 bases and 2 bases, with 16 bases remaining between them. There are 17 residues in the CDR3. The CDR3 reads CATSDLRLRTAAYEQYF. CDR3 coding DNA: TGTGCCACCAGTGATTTGCGTCTTAGGACAGCAGCCTACGAGCAGTACTTC.

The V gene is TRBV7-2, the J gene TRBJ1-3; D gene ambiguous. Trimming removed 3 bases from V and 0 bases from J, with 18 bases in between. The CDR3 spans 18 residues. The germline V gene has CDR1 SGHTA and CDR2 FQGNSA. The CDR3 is CASSFRRSFGHSGNTIYF. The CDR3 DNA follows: TGTGCCAGCAGCTTTCGTCGGTCATTCGGTCACTCTGGAAACACCATATATTTT.

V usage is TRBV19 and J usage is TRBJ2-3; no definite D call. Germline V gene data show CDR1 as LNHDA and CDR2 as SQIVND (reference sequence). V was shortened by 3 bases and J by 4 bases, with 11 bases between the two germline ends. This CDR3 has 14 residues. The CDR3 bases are TGTGCCAGTAGTATGTCGTTGGCGGCAGATACGCAGTATTTT. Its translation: CASSMSLAADTQYF.

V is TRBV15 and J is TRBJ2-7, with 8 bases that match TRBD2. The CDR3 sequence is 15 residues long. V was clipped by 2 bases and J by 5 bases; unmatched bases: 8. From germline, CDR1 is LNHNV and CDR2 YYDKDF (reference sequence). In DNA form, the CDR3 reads TGTGCCACCAGCAGAATCCGGGGGGGCTTCCACGAGCAGTACTTC. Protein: CATSRIRGGFHEQYF.

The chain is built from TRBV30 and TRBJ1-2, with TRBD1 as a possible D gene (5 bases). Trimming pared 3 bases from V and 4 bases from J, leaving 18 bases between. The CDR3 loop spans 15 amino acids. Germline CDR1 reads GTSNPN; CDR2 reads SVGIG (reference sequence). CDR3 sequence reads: CAWRIRDLRVYGYTF. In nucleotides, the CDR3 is TGTGCCTGGAGAATCCGGGACCTACGTGTCTATGGCTACACCTTC.

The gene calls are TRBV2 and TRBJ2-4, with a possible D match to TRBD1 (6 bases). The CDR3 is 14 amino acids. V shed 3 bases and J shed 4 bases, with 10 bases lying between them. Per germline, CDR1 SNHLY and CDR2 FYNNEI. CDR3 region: CASSDLDSKNIQYF. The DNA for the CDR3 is TGTGCCAGCAGTGATCTGGACAGTAAAAACATTCAGTACTTC.

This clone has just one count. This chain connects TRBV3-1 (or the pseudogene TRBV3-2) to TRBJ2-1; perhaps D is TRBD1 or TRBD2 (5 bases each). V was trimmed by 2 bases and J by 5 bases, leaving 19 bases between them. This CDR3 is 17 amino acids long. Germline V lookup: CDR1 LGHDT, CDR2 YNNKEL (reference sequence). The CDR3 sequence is CASSQNVGPGRDNEQFF. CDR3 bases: TGTGCCAGCAGCCAAAACGTCGGACCGGGGCGAGACAATGAGCAGTTCTTC.

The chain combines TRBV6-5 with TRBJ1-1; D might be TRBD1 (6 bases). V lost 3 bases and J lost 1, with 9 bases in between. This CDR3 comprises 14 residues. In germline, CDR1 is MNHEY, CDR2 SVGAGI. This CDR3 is CASSYGGGNTEAFF. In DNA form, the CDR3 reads TGTGCCAGCAGTTATGGGGGCGGGAACACTGAAGCTTTCTTT.

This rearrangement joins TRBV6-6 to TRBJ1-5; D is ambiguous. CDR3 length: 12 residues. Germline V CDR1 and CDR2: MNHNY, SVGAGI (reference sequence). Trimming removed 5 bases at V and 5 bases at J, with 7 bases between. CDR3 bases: TGTGCCAGCAGTACTTGGGATCAGCCCCAGCATTTT. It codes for CASSTWDQPQHF.

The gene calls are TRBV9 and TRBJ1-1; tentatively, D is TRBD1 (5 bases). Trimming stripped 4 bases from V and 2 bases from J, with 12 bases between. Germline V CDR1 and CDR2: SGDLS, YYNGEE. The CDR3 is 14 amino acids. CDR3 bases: TGTGCCAGCAGCCTCGGGAGGGGTAACACTGAAGCTTTCTTT. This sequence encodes CASSLGRGNTEAFF.

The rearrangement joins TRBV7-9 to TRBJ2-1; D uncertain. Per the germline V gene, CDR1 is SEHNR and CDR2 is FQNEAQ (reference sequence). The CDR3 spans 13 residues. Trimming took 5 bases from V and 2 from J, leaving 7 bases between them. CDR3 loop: CASSPIAYNEQFF. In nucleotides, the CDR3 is TGTGCCAGCAGCCCCATAGCCTACAATGAGCAGTTCTTC.

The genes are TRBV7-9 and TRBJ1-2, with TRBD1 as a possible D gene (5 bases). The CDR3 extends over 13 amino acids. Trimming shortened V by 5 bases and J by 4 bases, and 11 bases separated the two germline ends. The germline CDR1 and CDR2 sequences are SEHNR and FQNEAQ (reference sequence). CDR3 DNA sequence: TGTGCCAGCAGCCCAGACAGCCCCTATGGCTACACCTTC. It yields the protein CASSPDSPYGYTF.